Following are 5 T cell receptor beta chains from one sample sequenced in a study of cytomegalovirus exposure and HLA in healthy donors. Amplification used 60 Vbeta primers and 13 Jbeta primers. Profiling relied on immunoSEQ multiplex PCR, and the TCRdb table lists in-frame clones only, not all of them. The repertoire holds 110,000 to 150,000 clones, with around 70% as singletons. The sample consisted of PBMCs. The receptors stem from a woman aged 25-40 years in good health and CMV-seronegative.

The chain uses TRBV18 and TRBJ1-5; D might be TRBD1 (6 bases). The CDR3 extends over 21 amino acids. V lost 0 bases to trimming and J lost 1 base, with 25 bases between them. Germline V gene sequence: CDR1 KGHSH, CDR2 LQKENI. The chain's CDR3 is CASSPPRGNSGGKGSNQPQHF. CDR3 nucleotides: TGTGCCAGCTCACCACCGAGGGGGAACTCTGGGGGAAAAGGAAGCAATCAGCCCCAGCATTTT.

This rearrangement joins TRBV6-1 to TRBJ1-6, with D tentatively TRBD1 (6 bases). The CDR3 is 16 amino acids. Germline CDR1 reads MNHNS; CDR2 reads SASEGT. V lost 3 bases, J lost 8 bases, and 17 bases lay in between. In DNA form, the CDR3 reads TGTGCCAGCAGTGAGAGACAAGGGGGAATCGATTCACCCCTCCACTTT. This encodes CASSERQGGIDSPLHF.

This chain links TRBV7-2 with TRBJ2-1; 7 bases map to TRBD2. Germline V gene data show CDR1 as SGHTA and CDR2 as FQGNSA. The junction had 4 bases not matched to a gene; V was cut back by 5 bases and J by 6 bases. The length of the CDR3 is 13 residues. The CDR3 region is CASSPGLLNEQFF. The CDR3 bases are TGTGCCAGCAGCCCGGGACTACTCAATGAGCAGTTCTTC.

The chain links TRBV4-1 to TRBJ2-7, with 9 bases matching TRBD2. Germline loops: CDR1 MGHRA, CDR2 YSYEKL. The junction had 7 bases not matched to a gene; V was cut back by 1 base and J by 3 bases. The CDR3 has 16 amino acids. For the CDR3, the DNA is TGCGCCAGCAGCCAAGGTGGTAGCGGGAGTGTCTACGAGCAGTACTTC. It yields the protein CASSQGGSGSVYEQYF.

The rearrangement links TRBV18 to TRBJ2-3, with 9 bases matching TRBD1. Trimming removed 4 bases from V and 5 bases from J; junction bases left unmatched: 1. Germline CDR1 reads KGHSH; CDR2 reads LQKENI. The CDR3 loop spans 13 amino acids. The CDR3, as DNA: TGTGCCAGCTCACGGGACAGGGAAGATACGCAGTATTTT. Amino acid sequence: CASSRDREDTQYF.